This is a list of T cell receptor beta chains from one sample in a study of cytomegalovirus exposure and HLA in healthy donors. Measured with immunoSEQ multiplex PCR; TCRdb has only the in-frame clones, and not every one. This table has some 150,000 clones, 60% to 85% appearing once. Sequencing input: PBMCs. These receptors all come from a man between 25 and 39 years old in good health and CMV-seronegative. Both conserved end residues are part of each CDR3. The D gene is left open where the match is weak. A clone size is listed for some rows: how often the clone was seen (once, few, many), or a class if it is expanded.

>TRBV27|13|NA|NA|TRBJ2-1
TGTGCCAGCAGTTCACCTTATATGGCAGGGCAGTTCTTC
CASSSPYMAGQFF
>TRBV7-3|13|NA|NA|TRBJ1-5
TGTGCCAGCAGCTTAAACTCAGGGGAGCCCCAGCATTTT
CASSLNSGEPQHF
>TRBV9|17|few|TRBD1|TRBJ1-1
TGTGCCAGCAGCGCCTGGACAGGGGGCTTAGGGAACACTGAAGCTTTCTTT
CASSAWTGGLGNTEAFF
>TRBV5-4|15|NA|NA|TRBJ1-1
TGTGCCAGCTCTCCACCGGGTGTCAGGAACACTGAAGCTTTCTTT
CASSPPGVRNTEAFF
>TRBV11-2|14|NA|TRBD2|TRBJ2-7
TGTGCCAGCAGCCTCCAGCGGGATCTCTACGAGCAGTACTTC
CASSLQRDLYEQYF
>TRBV6-5|15|NA|TRBD2|TRBJ2-1
TGTGCCAGCAATCCCCTAGCGGGCTCCTACAATGAGCAGTTCTTC
CASNPLAGSYNEQFF
>TRBV5-1|16|NA|TRBD1|TRBJ1-1
TGCGCCAGCAGCTCCCTACAGGGGGCAGATCGCACTGAAGCTTTCTTT
CASSSLQGADRTEAFF
>TRBV11-3|13|NA|TRBD2|TRBJ2-3
TGTGCCAGCAGCTCCAGCGGGGGCGATACGCAGTATTTT
CASSSSGGDTQYF
>TRBV11-2|14|few|TRBD1|TRBJ1-4
TGTGCCAGCAGCCACGGACAGGGAGGTGAAAAACTGTTTTTT
CASSHGQGGEKLFF
>TRBV19|15|NA|NA|TRBJ1-5
TGTGCCAGTAGTATAGATAATAGGAGAAATCAGCCCCAGCATTTT
CASSIDNRRNQPQHF
>TRBV5-1|13|once|NA|TRBJ1-1
TGCGCCAGCAGCTTAGCGAATCCTGGTGGAGCTTTCTTT
CASSLANPGGAFF
>TRBV7-2|15|few|TRBD2|TRBJ2-3
TGTGCCAGCAGCTTATACAAGGCGGGGGGGGATACGCAGTATTTT
CASSLYKAGGDTQYF
>TRBV7-8|13|NA|NA|TRBJ2-5
TGTGCCAGCACCCCTACCGGGCAAGAGACCCAGTACTTC
CASTPTGQETQYF
>TRBV6-6|14|few|TRBD2|TRBJ2-1
TGTGCCAGCAGTTACGTGGGACTAGCGGATGAGCAGTTCTTC
CASSYVGLADEQFF